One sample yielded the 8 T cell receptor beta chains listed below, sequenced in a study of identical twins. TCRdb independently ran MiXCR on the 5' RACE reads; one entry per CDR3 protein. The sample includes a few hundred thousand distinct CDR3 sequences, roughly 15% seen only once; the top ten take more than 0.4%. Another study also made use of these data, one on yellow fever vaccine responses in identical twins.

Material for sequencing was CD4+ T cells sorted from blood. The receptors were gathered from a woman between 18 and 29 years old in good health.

The CDR3, as DNA: TGTGCCAGCAGACTCCCAGGGGGGAGCAATCAGCCCCAGCATTTT. Translating it yields CASRLPGGSNQPQHF. The chain has TRBV12-3 or TRBV12-4 and TRBJ1-5; 7 bases match TRBD1. The CDR3 is 15 residues long. J gave up 1 base and V 6 bases, and 6 bases lay outside the gene matches.

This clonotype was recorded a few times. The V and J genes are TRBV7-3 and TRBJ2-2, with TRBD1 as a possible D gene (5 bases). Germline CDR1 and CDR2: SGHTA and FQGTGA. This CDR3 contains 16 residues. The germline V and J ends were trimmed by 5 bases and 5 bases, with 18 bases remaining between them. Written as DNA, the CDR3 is TGTGCCAGCAGCCCAAGACAGTCGTCCATTACCGGGGAGCTGTTTTTT. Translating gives CASSPRQSSITGELFF.

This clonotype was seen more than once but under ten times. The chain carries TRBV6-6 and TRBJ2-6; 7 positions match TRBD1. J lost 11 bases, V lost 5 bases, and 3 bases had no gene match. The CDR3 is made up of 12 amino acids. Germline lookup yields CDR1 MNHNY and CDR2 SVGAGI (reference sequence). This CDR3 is CASSIDRDVLTF. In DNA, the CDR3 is TGTGCCAGCAGTATTGACAGGGACGTCCTGACTTTC.

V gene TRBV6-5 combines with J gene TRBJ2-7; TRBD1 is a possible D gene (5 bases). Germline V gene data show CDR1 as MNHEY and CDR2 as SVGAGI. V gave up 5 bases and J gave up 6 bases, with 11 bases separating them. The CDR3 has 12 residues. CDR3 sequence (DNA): TGTGCCAGCAGTGACAGATCGGGCGAGCAGTACTTC. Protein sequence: CASSDRSGEQYF.

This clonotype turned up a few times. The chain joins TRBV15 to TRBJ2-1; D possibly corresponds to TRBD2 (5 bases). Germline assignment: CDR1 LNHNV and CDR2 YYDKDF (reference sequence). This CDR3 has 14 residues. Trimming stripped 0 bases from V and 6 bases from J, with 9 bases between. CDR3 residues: CATSRDPSRNEQFF. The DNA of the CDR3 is TGTGCCACCAGCAGAGATCCTAGCCGCAATGAGCAGTTCTTC. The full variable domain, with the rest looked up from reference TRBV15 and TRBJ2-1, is DAMVIQNPRYQVTQFGKPVTLSCSQTLNHNVMYWYQQKSSQAPKLLFHYYDKDFNNEADTPDNFQSRRPNTSFCFLDIRSPGLGDTAMYLCATSRDPSRNEQFFGPGTRLTVL.

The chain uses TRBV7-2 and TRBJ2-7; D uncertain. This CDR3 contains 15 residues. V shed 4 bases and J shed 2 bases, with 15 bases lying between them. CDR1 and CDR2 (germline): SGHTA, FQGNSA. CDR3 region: CASSSSKLQTYEQYF. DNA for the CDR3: TGTGCCAGCAGCTCGTCTAAGCTTCAGACCTACGAGCAGTACTTC. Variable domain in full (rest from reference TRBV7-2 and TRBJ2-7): GAGVSQSPSNKVTEKGKDVELRCDPISGHTALYWYRQSLGQGLEFLIYFQGNSAPDKSGLPSDRFSAERTGGSVSTLTIQRTQQEDSAVYLCASSSSKLQTYEQYFGPGTRLTVT.

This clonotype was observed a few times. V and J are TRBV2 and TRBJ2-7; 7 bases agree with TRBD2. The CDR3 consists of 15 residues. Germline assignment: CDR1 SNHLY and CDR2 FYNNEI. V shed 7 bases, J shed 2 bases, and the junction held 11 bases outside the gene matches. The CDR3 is CASILGRGWTYEQYF. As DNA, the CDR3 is TGTGCCAGCATCCTGGGGAGGGGTTGGACCTACGAGCAGTACTTC.

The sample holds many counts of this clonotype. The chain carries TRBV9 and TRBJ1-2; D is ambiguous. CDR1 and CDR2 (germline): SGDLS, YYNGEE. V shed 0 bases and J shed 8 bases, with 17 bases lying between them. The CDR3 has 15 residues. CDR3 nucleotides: TGTGCCAGCAGCGTAGGGGTTGGGCCCCAGGAGGGCTACACCTTC. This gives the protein CASSVGVGPQEGYTF.